This T cell receptor beta chain is drawn from a study of OX40 agonist ivuxolimab in advanced cancers. Study results and caveats: CD4+ and CD8+ T cells in blood underwent clonal expansion by week 6 at 0.1 to 3.0 mg/kg. Some nonresponders likewise displayed low normalized T-cell clonal expansion.

Germline CDR1 LNHDA, CDR2 SQIVND (reference sequence). V lost 2 bases and J 4 bases, leaving 15 bases between the germline ends. The CDR3 is made up of 15 amino acids. To note about this clone: Its antigen remains unidentified.

The protocol was immunoSEQ multiplex PCR, while the TCRdb copy is restricted to in-frame clones and leaves out a portion. There are under 95,000 clones in the sample; about 85% occur only once, and 15% to 20% lies in the top ten. The sequences come from CD4+ or CD8+ T cells sorted from blood, collected in a trial of the OX40 agonist ivuxolimab. V gene TRBV19 combines with J gene TRBJ2-7; D possibly corresponds to TRBD2 (6 bases). The sequence was obtained from an adult with an advanced solid tumor such as melanoma, head and neck, liver or kidney cancer. Here the CDR3 DNA reads TGTGCCAGTAGTATAAATCGGGAGCCAGGATACGAGCAGTACTTC. The encoded protein is CASSINREPGYEQYF.